Presented here are 11 T cell receptor beta chains from one specimen sequenced in a study of beta chain features in type 1 diabetes. Study-wide results and caveats: Type 1 diabetes patients had TCRB CDR3s that were shorter (moderately but significantly so) in all four CD4+ subsets.

Expressed TCRB transcripts were sequenced because the entire RNA isolate underwent reverse transcription. Profiling relied on immunoSEQ multiplex PCR, and the TCRdb table lists in-frame clones only, not all of them. The repertoire holds about 170,000 clones, roughly 8% seen once, with about 0.5% in the top ten. Their antigens are not known. Sequencing input: central memory CD4+ T cells from blood. These receptors originate from a man younger than 35 with type 1 diabetes.

This clone has a count of ten or more. The chain links TRBV7-2 to TRBJ1-3; D is perhaps TRBD1 (6 bases). The CDR3 runs 17 residues. V was shortened by 5 bases and J by 0 bases, with 17 bases between the two germline ends. The germline gives CDR1 SGHTA, CDR2 FQGNSA. CDR3 sequence (DNA): TGTGCCAGCAGCACCAAGGGCAGGGGAGTCTCTGGAAACACCATATATTTT. Translation gives CASSTKGRGVSGNTIYF.

V gene TRBV15 combines with J gene TRBJ2-2, with TRBD1 matching 12 bases. The CDR3 is made up of 19 amino acids. Germline lookup yields CDR1 LNHNV and CDR2 YYDKDF (reference sequence). V dropped 0 bases and J dropped 5; count of bases not matched to a gene: 10. The CDR3 sequence is CATSRDPGTGGGRTGELFF. CDR3 in DNA: TGTGCCACCAGCAGAGATCCAGGGACAGGGGGCGGTAGGACCGGGGAGCTGTTTTTT.

This clone was seen only a few times. This chain uses TRBV18 with TRBJ1-1, with D possibly being TRBD1 (6 bases). Germline values: CDR1 KGHSH, CDR2 LQKENI. CDR3 length equals 14 residues. Trimming took 7 bases from V and 1 from J, leaving 13 bases between them. The CDR3 bases are TGTGCCAGCTTTAGGACAGCTTCGAACACTGAAGCTTTCTTT. Protein: CASFRTASNTEAFF.

There are a few counts of this clone. The chain is built from TRBV30 and TRBJ2-7, with 8 nucleotides matching TRBD1. The CDR3 extends over 14 amino acids. In germline, CDR1 is GTSNPN, CDR2 SVGIG (reference sequence). V lost 5 bases and J lost 2; bases outside the gene matches: 8. The CDR3, as DNA: TGTGCCTGGGTTAGACAGGGGCATCCCTACGAGCAGTACTTC. Its translation: CAWVRQGHPYEQYF.

This chain links TRBV11-2 with TRBJ1-1; D is unresolved. The CDR3 extends over 13 amino acids. V shed 3 bases and J shed 2 bases, with 7 bases lying between them. Germline V gene sequence: CDR1 SGHAT, CDR2 FQNNGV. For the CDR3, the DNA is TGTGCCAGCAGCTTCAAGCCCAACACTGAAGCTTTCTTT. Translated: CASSFKPNTEAFF.

This clone turned up a few times. V usage is TRBV7-8 and J usage is TRBJ2-7; D call uncertain. CDR1 SGHVS and CDR2 FQNEAQ come from the germline V gene. CDR3 length: 13 amino acids. The V end lost 5 bases, the J end lost 8 bases, and 16 bases lay between the germline ends. This CDR3 is CASSRHTNLQQYF. CDR3 bases: TGTGCCAGCAGCCGACATACCAACCTCCAGCAGTACTTC.

This clone was counted only a few times. The V gene is TRBV7-2, the J gene TRBJ2-5; TRBD1 aligns across 7 bases. The closer fit of TRBJ2-7 to the DNA end suggests the J call may be wrong. This CDR3 has 12 amino acids. CDR1 is SGHTA and CDR2 is FQGNSA in the germline V gene. The DNA for the CDR3 is TGTGCCAGCAGCTTCAACAGGGGCGAGCAGTACTTC. Its translation is CASSFNRGEQYF.

The table lists this clone with a few counts. This specimen includes other DNA sequences encoding the same CDR3. The rearrangement links TRBV29-1 to TRBJ1-2, with 7 nucleotides matching TRBD1. V dropped 3 bases and J dropped 3; count of bases not matched to a gene: 4. The CDR3 length is 13 residues. The germline CDR1 and CDR2 sequences are SQVTM and ANQGSEA. The DNA of the CDR3 is TGCAGCGTTGATCGACAGGGTGACTATGGCTACACCTTC. This gives the protein CSVDRQGDYGYTF. The full variable domain, rest sourced from reference TRBV29-1 and TRBJ1-2, is SAVISQKPSRDICQRGTSLTIQCQVDSQVTMMFWYRQQPGQSLTLIATANQGSEATYESGFVIDKFPISRPNLTFSTLTVSNMSPEDSSIYLCSVDRQGDYGYTFGSGTRLTVV.

For this clone: At one of its ends the junction is not consistent with the germline gene, which may arise from a read error. The CDR3 loop is CASSLEGAHHF. The CDR3 bases are TGTGCCAGCAGCTTAGAAGGGGCCCACCACTTC. This sequence joins TRBV7-9 and TRBJ2-7, with a tentative D call TRBD1 (5 bases). The length of the CDR3 is 11 residues. Looked up from germline, CDR1 is SEHNR and CDR2 is FQNEAQ (reference sequence).

This clone was counted between two and nine times. V gene TRBV27 combines with J gene TRBJ2-7, with 10 bases fitting TRBD1. CDR1 is MNHEY and CDR2 is SMNVEV in the germline V gene (reference sequence). The V segment lost 5 bases and the J segment 3 bases; nucleotides outside the gene matches: 7. The CDR3 extends over 15 amino acids. The CDR3 loop reads CASSQTGTGDYEQYF. The CDR3 DNA is TGTGCCAGCAGTCAGACCGGGACAGGGGACTACGAGCAGTACTTC.

A few counts support this clone. The chain is built from TRBV5-1 and TRBJ2-2, with a tentative D call TRBD1 (5 bases). Germline V gene data show CDR1 as SGHRS and CDR2 as YFSETQ. Trimming removed 4 bases at V and 2 bases at J, with 12 bases between. This CDR3 is built from 15 residues. CDR3 loop: CASSSTGDNTGELFF. Here the CDR3 DNA reads TGCGCCAGCAGCAGTACAGGCGATAACACCGGGGAGCTGTTTTTT.